The 27 T cell receptor beta chains in this list originate from one sample, sequenced in a study of cytomegalovirus exposure and HLA in healthy donors. The PCR ran on 60 Vbeta and 13 Jbeta primers. The assay was immunoSEQ multiplex PCR, and TCRdb's table has in-frame clones only and misses some. The sample includes 150,000 or so clones, around 73% of them seen just once. The sequenced sample was PBMCs. These receptors were taken from a woman aged 18-29 years in good health and CMV-seronegative.

The chain uses TRBV5-1 and TRBJ2-7; 8 bases are a match to TRBD1. With V trimmed by 4 bases and J by 5 bases, 8 bases remained unmatched. Germline V gene sequence: CDR1 SGHRS, CDR2 YFSETQ. The CDR3 totals 14 residues. CDR3 protein: CASSPRDRTHEQYF. DNA for the CDR3: TGCGCCAGCAGCCCGAGGGACAGGACCCACGAGCAGTACTTC.

J is TRBJ1-3 and V is TRBV19; D unclear. The ends were cut back, 1 base at V and 0 bases at J, with 10 bases in the middle. From germline, CDR1 is LNHDA and CDR2 SQIVND (reference sequence). This CDR3 has 16 residues. The DNA for the CDR3 is TGTGCCAGTAGTATAGGCCTGGGGAGCTCTGGAAACACCATATATTTT. Its translation: CASSIGLGSSGNTIYF.

The chain employs TRBV18 and TRBJ1-2; D unresolved. V lost 2 bases to trimming and J lost 3 bases, with 13 bases between them. The germline CDR1 and CDR2 sequences are KGHSH and LQKENI. CDR3 length: 15 residues. This chain's CDR3 is CASSPTEGWDYGYTF. The CDR3 bases are TGTGCCAGCTCACCAACGGAGGGATGGGACTATGGCTACACCTTC. The complete variable domain, with remaining parts taken from reference TRBV18 and TRBJ1-2, reads NAGVMQNPRHLVRRRGQEARLRCSPMKGHSHVYWYRQLPEEGLKFMVYLQKENIIDESGMPKERFSAEFPKEGPSILRIQQVVRGDSAAYFCASSPTEGWDYGYTFGSGTRLTVV.

This clone was counted only a few times. The rearrangement links TRBV7-8 to TRBJ1-2, with TRBD1 matching 10 bases. The CDR3 length is 14 residues. V shed 5 bases, J shed 6 bases, and the junction held 6 bases outside the gene matches. The germline CDR1 and CDR2 sequences are SGHVS and FQNEAQ. CDR3 DNA sequence: TGTGCCAGCAGCAACCGGGACAGGGGTAATGGCTACACCTTC. Translation gives CASSNRDRGNGYTF.

This chain connects TRBV6-6 to TRBJ2-2, with 7 bases identical to TRBD2. V gave up 10 bases and J gave up 2 bases; unmatched junction bases: 10. Germline V gives CDR1 MNHNY, CDR2 SVGAGI (reference sequence). CDR3 length: 15 residues. The CDR3 reads CATPRDYYNTGELFF. CDR3 in DNA: TGTGCCACCCCCCGGGACTACTATAACACCGGGGAGCTGTTTTTT.

CDR3 in DNA: TGTGCCAGCAGTGACAGTTACGGGTCCCTCCACTTT. It specifies CASSDSYGSLHF. The chain has TRBV2 and TRBJ1-6, with D uncertain. The V and J ends lost 3 bases and 14 bases respectively, with 11 bases between them. There are 12 residues in the CDR3. Germline V gives CDR1 SNHLY, CDR2 FYNNEI. The complete variable domain, with remaining parts taken from reference TRBV2 and TRBJ1-6, reads EPEVTQTPSHQVTQMGQEVILRCVPISNHLYFYWYRQILGQKVEFLVSFYNNEISEKSEIFDDQFSVERPDGSNFTLKIRSTKLEDSAMYFCASSDSYGSLHFGNGTRLTVT.

The chain links TRBV6-5 to TRBJ2-5, with 9 bases identical to TRBD1. Near its end, the DNA agrees better with TRBJ2-7, so the J call may be wrong. Per germline, CDR1 MNHEY and CDR2 SVGAGI. This CDR3 is built from 16 residues. The DNA of the CDR3 is TGTGCCAGCAGTTACTCGGAGACAGGGGGCTCCTACGAGCAGTACTTC. Its translation is CASSYSETGGSYEQYF.

The V gene is TRBV6-1, the J gene TRBJ2-5; perhaps TRBD1 as D (5 bases). V was shortened by 8 bases and J by 0 bases, with 13 bases between the two germline ends. Germline V gives CDR1 MNHNS, CDR2 SASEGT. This CDR3 is built from 14 residues. CDR3 in DNA: TGTGCCAGCGATCCCAGGGATAACCAAGAGACCCAGTACTTC. Amino acid sequence: CASDPRDNQETQYF.

This rearrangement joins TRBV7-9 to TRBJ2-3; TRBD2 matches at 12 bases. The CDR3 is made up of 16 amino acids. V was clipped by 5 bases and J by 2 bases; unmatched bases: 5. Germline assignment: CDR1 SEHNR and CDR2 FQNEAQ (reference sequence). CDR3 in DNA: TGTGCCAGCAGCCTCCGGACTAGCGGGGCCACAGATACGCAGTATTTT. Translation: CASSLRTSGATDTQYF.

V usage is TRBV7-9 and J usage is TRBJ2-2; 7 bases fit TRBD1. V lost 2 bases, J lost 4 bases, and 4 bases stayed unmatched. The germline CDR1 and CDR2 sequences are SEHNR and FQNEAQ (reference sequence). The CDR3 spans 15 residues. The CDR3 bases are TGTGCCAGCAGCTTAAGGGCAGGGGGCACCGGGGAGCTGTTTTTT. Translating gives CASSLRAGGTGELFF.

This clone was seen more than once but under ten times. CDR3 amino acids: CASRTDFNEKLFF. CDR3 in DNA: TGTGCCAGCAGGACAGATTTTAATGAAAAACTGTTTTTT. The rearrangement uses TRBV2 and TRBJ1-4; TRBD1 is a possible D gene (5 bases). The CDR3 totals 13 residues. Germline V gene lookup returns CDR1 SNHLY and CDR2 FYNNEI. The germline V and J ends were trimmed by 6 bases and 4 bases, with 9 bases remaining between them.

The V and J genes are TRBV10-2 and TRBJ1-1, with TRBD1 matching 8 bases. After removal of 5 bases from V and 1 base from J, the junction contained 6 bases not matched to a gene. The length of the CDR3 is 15 residues. CDR1 is WSHSY, CDR2 SAAADI, per germline. As DNA, the CDR3 is TGCGCCAGCAGTCTATACAGGGGGGCGAACACTGAAGCTTTCTTT. Translation: CASSLYRGANTEAFF.

CDR3 region: CASTSSDRSNQPQHF. The CDR3 DNA sequence: TGTGCCAGTACCTCCTCGGACAGAAGCAATCAGCCCCAGCATTTT. The chain links TRBV19 to TRBJ1-5, with D perhaps matching TRBD1 (6 bases). CDR1 LNHDA and CDR2 SQIVND come from the germline V gene (reference sequence). There are 15 residues in the CDR3. Deletions cut 7 bases from V and 1 base from J, with 14 bases between.

The rearrangement uses TRBV21-1 and TRBJ2-6; TRBD2, as called in the table, went unchecked against the DNA. TRBV21-1 is a documented pseudogene. The CDR3 runs 17 residues. CDR3 in amino acids: CASIPILAPSGANVLTF. The CDR3 region has the DNA TGTGCCAGCATACCGATACTAGCCCCATCTGGGGCCAACGTCCTGACTTTC.

The V gene is TRBV19, the J gene TRBJ1-6; the D gene is possibly TRBD1 (6 bases). The CDR3 contains 12 residues. The V gene's germline CDR1 is LNHDA and CDR2 SQIVND (reference sequence). Trimming shortened V by 5 bases and J by 12 bases, and 11 bases separated the two germline ends. The CDR3 DNA reads TGTGCCAGTAGTGTCAGGGGAGAACCCCTCCACTTT. As protein: CASSVRGEPLHF.

This clone occurred many times. This specimen includes other DNA sequences encoding the same CDR3. The chain links TRBV19 to TRBJ2-3, with 9 bases matching TRBD1. Germline CDR1 and CDR2: LNHDA and SQIVND (reference sequence). V lost 3 bases to trimming and J lost 6 bases; unmatched junction nucleotides: 10. The CDR3 contains 16 residues. The CDR3 spells CASSMSPGTGSDTQYF. CDR3 bases: TGTGCCAGTAGTATGAGTCCCGGGACAGGGTCCGATACGCAGTATTTT. The variable domain in full, completed from reference TRBV19 and TRBJ2-3, reads DGGITQSPKYLFRKEGQNVTLSCEQNLNHDAMYWYRQDPGQGLRLIYYSQIVNDFQKGDIAEGYSVSREKKESFPLTVTSAQKNPTAFYLCASSMSPGTGSDTQYFGPGTRLTVL.

The rearrangement links TRBV15 to TRBJ2-2, with D perhaps TRBD2 (7 bases). Germline V gives CDR1 LNHNV, CDR2 YYDKDF (reference sequence). Trimming took 5 bases from V and 0 from J, leaving 19 bases between them. CDR3 length: 18 amino acids. As DNA, the CDR3 is TGTGCCACCAGCGGGGGGGCAGGGGCCCTGACGAACACCGGGGAGCTGTTTTTT. Its protein is CATSGGAGALTNTGELFF.

The rearrangement links TRBV30 to TRBJ1-1; TRBD1 might be the D (6 bases). Germline values: CDR1 GTSNPN, CDR2 SVGIG (reference sequence). The CDR3 is 13 residues long. With 5 bases removed from V and 6 bases from J, the gap between germline ends came to 16 bases. CDR3 DNA sequence: TGTGCCTGGCAAGAGGACAGTACTGCTGAAGCTTTCTTT. It encodes CAWQEDSTAEAFF.

The chain joins TRBV27 to TRBJ2-1, with 8 bases identical to TRBD2. CDR3 size: 15 residues. Germline V gene lookup returns CDR1 MNHEY and CDR2 SMNVEV (reference sequence). The V segment lost 1 base and the J segment 5 bases; nucleotides outside the gene matches: 4. The CDR3 nucleotides are TGTGCCAGCAGTTTATATAGCGGGATTAACAATGAGCAGTTCTTC. Translation: CASSLYSGINNEQFF.

V and J are TRBV18 and TRBJ1-1; D is ambiguous. The V and J ends lost 0 bases and 3 bases respectively, with 8 bases between them. Germline V CDR1 and CDR2: KGHSH, LQKENI. CDR3 length: 14 amino acids. Here the CDR3 DNA reads TGTGCCAGCTCACCACCGTTCAGCGACACTGAAGCTTTCTTT. It is translated as CASSPPFSDTEAFF.

This rearrangement joins TRBV28 to TRBJ1-5; 7 positions match TRBD1. Germline loops: CDR1 MDHEN, CDR2 SYDVKM. The CDR3 runs to 17 residues. J lost 3 bases, V lost 6 bases, and 14 bases had no gene match. The CDR3 protein is CASSRWWADRVNQPQHF. The CDR3 coding sequence is TGTGCCAGCAGCCGATGGTGGGCTGACAGGGTCAATCAGCCCCAGCATTTT. Complete variable domain (other parts from reference TRBV28 and TRBJ1-5): DVKVTQSSRYLVKRTGEKVFLECVQDMDHENMFWYRQDPGLGLRLIYFSYDVKMKEKGDIPEGYSVSREKKERFSLILESASTNQTSMYLCASSRWWADRVNQPQHFGDGTRLSIL.

Of note for this clone: One junction end disagrees with the germline gene, perhaps due to a read error. CDR3 residues: CASSSEGSF. For the CDR3, the DNA is TGTGCCAGCAGCTCGGAGGGGAGCTTT. The genes are TRBV7-9 and TRBJ1-1; tentative D call: TRBD1 (5 bases). This CDR3 region has 9 residues. CDR1 and CDR2 (germline): SEHNR, FQNEAQ (reference sequence).

The chain has TRBV7-2 and TRBJ1-1; D gene unclear. CDR1 SGHTA and CDR2 FQGNSA come from the germline V gene. This CDR3 has 13 residues. Trimming took off 5 bases at V and 1 base at J, with 8 bases between the two ends. The CDR3 bases are TGTGCCAGCAGCAATTACAGGAACACTGAAGCTTTCTTT. Amino acids: CASSNYRNTEAFF.

In this sample, this clone turned up a few times. The chain uses TRBV2 and TRBJ1-5; TRBD1 aligns across 7 bases. Germline V gene data show CDR1 as SNHLY and CDR2 as FYNNEI. This CDR3 has 13 amino acids. The V segment lost 4 bases and the J segment 6 bases; nucleotides outside the gene matches: 3. CDR3 sequence reads: CASSGDSSQPQHF. The CDR3 DNA sequence: TGTGCCAGCAGTGGGGACAGTAGTCAGCCCCAGCATTTT.

The chain employs TRBV28 and TRBJ1-5; TRBD1 matches at 9 bases. This CDR3 is built from 16 residues. V shed 3 bases, J shed 5 bases, and the junction held 8 bases outside the gene matches. Looked up from germline, CDR1 is MDHEN and CDR2 is SYDVKM. CDR3 nucleotides: TGTGCCAGCAGTTTCTGGGGACAGGGCCGTCATCAGCCCCAGCATTTT. Translated, it gives CASSFWGQGRHQPQHF.

The rearrangement links TRBV28 to TRBJ1-2, with D perhaps TRBD1 (6 bases). The V gene's germline CDR1 is MDHEN and CDR2 SYDVKM. There are 18 residues in the CDR3. V was shortened by 5 bases and J by 0 bases, with 22 bases between the two germline ends. The DNA of the CDR3 is TGTGCCAGCAGTCTTGGCCATCCTCAGGGGCTTTCTAACTATGGCTACACCTTC. Translation: CASSLGHPQGLSNYGYTF.

This chain links TRBV13 with TRBJ1-3; D gene uncertain. Trimming removed 4 bases from V and 4 bases from J, with 17 bases in between. Germline CDR1 is PRHDT and CDR2 is FYEKMQ (reference sequence). The CDR3 spans 16 residues. CDR3 region: CASSSFLGGPGNTIYF. The CDR3 bases are TGTGCCAGCAGCTCCTTCCTTGGAGGGCCCGGAAACACCATATATTTT.